This T cell receptor (beta chain) was sequenced for a study of blood T cells in healthy people across ages. Whole-study findings and limits: Roughly linearly, TCR beta diversity per million T cells fell as age increased.

This clonotype turned up a few times. The antigen is undetermined. Germline V CDR1 and CDR2: SEHNR, FQNEAQ (reference sequence). The V segment lost 3 bases and the J segment 6 bases; nucleotides outside the gene matches: 5. The CDR3 covers 15 residues. The authors extracted at least 5 micrograms of total RNA per sample. Through a sample-barcoded 5' primer and a J-beta primer mix, a second PCR was run for roughly 6 to 12 cycles. The yield of each sample was at least 2.5 million CDR3-containing paired-end reads. TCRdb analysed the 5' RACE reads with MiXCR anew, one entry per CDR3 protein. The table records around 1,500,000 distinct CDR3 sequences, about 30% of them present only once.

The V call is TRBV7-9, the J call TRBJ2-1; 10 bases line up with TRBD2. The sequencing sample was made of blood. This receptor was obtained from a woman aged 25 to 39 in good health. The CDR3 loop reads CASSFGLAATNEQFF. Written as DNA, the CDR3 is TGTGCCAGCAGCTTCGGACTAGCGGCAACCAATGAGCAGTTCTTC. Using reference TRBV7-9 and TRBJ2-1 for the parts outside the CDR3, the full variable domain is DTGVSQNPRHKITKRGQNVTFRCDPISEHNRLYWYRQTLGQGPEFLTYFQNEAQLEKSRLLSDRFSAERPKGSFSTLEIQRTEQGDSAMYLCASSFGLAATNEQFFGPGTRLTVL.